The clone carrying this T cell receptor beta chain was observed many times. This specimen belongs to a study of spatial heterogeneity in lung cancer. Study-wide background: Donors were 55 to 75 untreated early-stage non-small cell lung cancer patients.

Single TCR cDNA molecules each had their own unique molecular identifier. In TCRdb, the 5' RACE reads were re-called with MiXCR into one record per CDR3 protein. The table lists just under 45,000 distinct CDR3 sequences, about 23% of them singletons, with approximately 6.8% in the top ten. There are 13 residues in the CDR3. Germline CDR1 and CDR2: LNHDA and SQIVND (reference sequence). With 2 bases removed from V and 5 bases from J, the gap between germline ends came to 7 bases. Noted time point: blood at routine non-recurrence follow-up after resection. The TCR was taken from a female donor with early-stage non-small cell lung cancer. Here the sequenced sample was PBMCs, taken at follow-up. The gene calls are TRBV19 and TRBJ1-5; the D gene is possibly TRBD1 (5 bases). Here the CDR3 reads CASSITGYQPQHF. The CDR3 DNA sequence: TGTGCCAGTAGTATAACAGGCTATCAGCCCCAGCATTTT.